The rows below give T cell receptor beta chains drawn from one sample of a study of memory CD4+ T cells and cytomegalovirus serostatus. Only in-frame clones appear in the TCRdb table, and some are missing; sequencing was by immunoSEQ multiplex PCR. The sample lists around 53,000 clones, 70% to 80% seen once, with 0.75% to 0.9% in the top ten. Sequences were obtained from memory CD4+ T cells from blood. These TCRs come from an adult in good health and CMV-seronegative. Each CDR3 is given with its conserved first and last residue. A D gene is named only where the DNA matches it firmly. Size is stated for part of the rows, as once, few or many counts, or as a class when the clone is expanded.

cdr3_nt: TGTGCCACGAACAGGGGCGACACTGAAGCTTTCTTT
cdr3_aa: CATNRGDTEAFF
d_call: TRBD1
v_call: TRBV6-1
j_call: TRBJ1-1
clone_size: few

cdr3_nt: TGTGCCAGCAGTGAAAAGCGGGAGGTCTTCTACGAGCAGTACTTC
cdr3_aa: CASSEKREVFYEQYF
d_call: TRBD2
v_call: TRBV2
j_call: TRBJ2-7
clone_size: .

cdr3_nt: TGTGCCAGCAGCTCGGGACAGCCGAACACCGGGGAGCTGTTTTTT
cdr3_aa: CASSSGQPNTGELFF
d_call: TRBD1
v_call: TRBV11-3
j_call: TRBJ2-2
clone_size: .

cdr3_nt: TGTGCCAGCAGAAGCAGTAGGGGGAATAGGAACACCGGGGAGCTGTTTTTT
cdr3_aa: CASRSSRGNRNTGELFF
d_call: .
v_call: TRBV2
j_call: TRBJ2-2
clone_size: .

cdr3_nt: TGCGCCAGCAGCACGCAGGGGGGGACCTACGAGCAGTACTTC
cdr3_aa: CASSTQGGTYEQYF
d_call: .
v_call: TRBV5-1
j_call: TRBJ2-7
clone_size: once

cdr3_nt: TGTGCCAGCAGCTATGACACGGGGAAGGGTGAGCAGTACTTC
cdr3_aa: CASSYDTGKGEQYF
d_call: .
v_call: TRBV5-6
j_call: TRBJ2-7
clone_size: .

cdr3_nt: TGTGCCAGCAGCTTGGCTCTTTTTGGGAGCTATGGCTACACCTTC
cdr3_aa: CASSLALFGSYGYTF
d_call: .
v_call: TRBV5-4
j_call: TRBJ1-2
clone_size: few

cdr3_nt: TGTGCCAGCAGCCTCAGTCAGGGGGCGGGAGAAAAACTGTTTTTT
cdr3_aa: CASSLSQGAGEKLFF
d_call: TRBD1
v_call: TRBV2
j_call: TRBJ1-4
clone_size: .

cdr3_nt: TGCAGCGCCTATGGGGGGGTTGGCTACAATGAGCAGTTCTTC
cdr3_aa: CSAYGGVGYNEQFF
d_call: TRBD2
v_call: TRBV29-1
j_call: TRBJ2-1
clone_size: .

cdr3_nt: TGTGCCAGCAGCTTAGAAGGGCTGAGGGGCTACACCTTC
cdr3_aa: CASSLEGLRGYTF
d_call: .
v_call: TRBV7-2
j_call: TRBJ1-2
clone_size: .

cdr3_nt: TGTGCCAGCAGCCCTCCGCCCCTAGCGGGGGAAGAGACCCAGTACTTC
cdr3_aa: CASSPPPLAGEETQYF
d_call: TRBD2
v_call: TRBV5-4
j_call: TRBJ2-5
clone_size: .

cdr3_nt: TGTGCCAGCAGCTGGACAGGGCTCACTGAAGCTTTCTTT
cdr3_aa: CASSWTGLTEAFF
d_call: TRBD1
v_call: TRBV7-9
j_call: TRBJ1-1
clone_size: .

cdr3_nt: TGTGCCAGCAGTGAACCCGGGACGGAGAGCTATGGCTACACCTTC
cdr3_aa: CASSEPGTESYGYTF
d_call: .
v_call: TRBV25-1
j_call: TRBJ1-2
clone_size: once